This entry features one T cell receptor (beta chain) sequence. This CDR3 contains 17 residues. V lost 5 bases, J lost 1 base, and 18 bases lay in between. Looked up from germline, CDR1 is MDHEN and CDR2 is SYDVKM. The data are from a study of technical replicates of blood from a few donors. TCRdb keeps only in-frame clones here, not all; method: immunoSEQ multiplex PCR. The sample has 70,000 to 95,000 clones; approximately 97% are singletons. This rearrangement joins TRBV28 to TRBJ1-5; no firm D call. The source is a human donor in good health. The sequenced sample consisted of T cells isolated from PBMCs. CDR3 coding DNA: TGTGCCAGCAGTCCCTTGGCAGGCTACGGAAGCAATCAGCCCCAGCATTTT. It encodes CASSPLAGYGSNQPQHF.